Listed below are T cell receptor beta chains from one sample, sequenced in a study of liver allograft versus peripheral blood T cells. TCRdb reprocessed the reads with MiXCR, giving one entry per CDR3 protein. The sample has some 14,000 distinct CDR3 sequences, about 20% seen once. The receptors were sampled from a human patient who had a liver transplant. Some T cells could come from the graft donor. CDR3s include the opening cysteine and the closing phenylalanine or tryptophan. The D gene is left open where the match is weak. The size entry is marked missing in some rows and otherwise reads once, few, many or a size class.

v_gene	j_gene	abundance	d_gene	CDR3nt	CDR3aa
TRBV7-2	TRBJ2-7	medium-sized	NA	TGTGCCAGCAGCTTCCTCAGGGGATCCTCCTACGAGCAGTACTTC	CASSFLRGSSYEQYF
TRBV7-9	TRBJ1-2	few	NA	TGTGCCAGCAGCCACCAGCAGCTTGCTAACTATGGCTACACCTTC	CASSHQQLANYGYTF
TRBV6-2/TRBV6-3	TRBJ1-5	many	TRBD1	TGTGCCAGCAGTTCCTGGACAGGGCCCAGAGCGAGCAATCAGCCCCAGCATTTT	CASSSWTGPRASNQPQHF
TRBV6-6	TRBJ1-5	large	TRBD1	TGTGCCAGCACCGAGATAGACAGGGGAAGTCAGCCCCAGCATTTT	CASTEIDRGSQPQHF
TRBV7-9	TRBJ1-4	NA	NA	TGTGCCAGCAGCCCTGCCACATGGGCTAATGAAAAACTGTTTTTT	CASSPATWANEKLFF
TRBV9	TRBJ2-5	NA	NA	TGTGCCAGCAGCGTAGCTCCAGGGCAAGAGACCCAGTACTTC	CASSVAPGQETQYF
TRBV20-1	TRBJ2-1	NA	NA	TGCAGTGCTAGAGAGAGGGGATCCTACAATGAGCAGTTCTTC	CSARERGSYNEQFF
TRBV11-3	TRBJ2-1	few	TRBD1	TGTGCCAGCAGCGCCCAAGGGGGACAGTCCTACAATGAGCAGTTCTTC	CASSAQGGQSYNEQFF
TRBV7-9	TRBJ2-1	few	NA	TGTGCCAGCAGCTCTACAGGGCACAATGAGCAGTTCTTC	CASSSTGHNEQFF
TRBV20-1	TRBJ2-2	NA	NA	TGCAGTGCTAGCAGGGCCAACACCGGGGAGCTGTTTTTT	CSASRANTGELFF
TRBV2	TRBJ2-3	once	TRBD2	TGTGCCAGCAGTGCGACTAGCGGGAGAGGTACGCAGTATTTT	CASSATSGRGTQYF
TRBV5-5	TRBJ1-2	many	NA	TGTGCCAGCAACCATGATATTAACTATGGCTACACCTTC	CASNHDINYGYTF
TRBV5-6	TRBJ2-7	few	NA	TGTGCCAGCAGCTTGGAACCTACTACGTCAGACGAGCAGTACTTC	CASSLEPTTSDEQYF
TRBV28	TRBJ1-2	few	NA	TGTGCCAGCACACCCTTCCGGGGCGTCGGCTACACCTTC	CASTPFRGVGYTF
TRBV7-9	TRBJ2-1	many	TRBD2	TGTGCCAGCAGCCCGGGACTAGCGGGGCTTAGGGGATGGTTCTTC	CASSPGLAGLRGWFF
TRBV6-6	TRBJ2-2	many	NA	TGTGCCAGCAGTTACTTGCAGGGGATCGGGGAGCTGTTTTTT	CASSYLQGIGELFF
TRBV7-2	TRBJ1-5	many	NA	TGTGCCAGCAGCATCACAGGGAGTCAGCCCCAGCATTTT	CASSITGSQPQHF
TRBV7-2	TRBJ2-7	NA	NA	TGTGCCAGCAGCTTAAGCCCTCTACGGTTAAAGTACGAGCAGTACTTC	CASSLSPLRLKYEQYF
TRBV15	TRBJ2-5	many	NA	TGTGCCACCAGCAGAGTAGCCGCTCGGGGTCTACAAGAGACCCAGTACTTC	CATSRVAARGLQETQYF
TRBV6-1	TRBJ2-4	many	NA	TGTGCCAGCAGTGAATTAGCCAAAAACATTCAGTACTTC	CASSELAKNIQYF
TRBV12-3/TRBV12-4	TRBJ2-5	few	TRBD1	TGTGCCAGCAGTCCCGACAGGGCCCAAGAGACCCAGTACTTC	CASSPDRAQETQYF
TRBV9	TRBJ1-1	few	NA	TGTGCCAGCAGCGTAGGACAGATGAGGACTGAAGCTTTCTTT	CASSVGQMRTEAFF
TRBV19	TRBJ2-2	medium-sized	NA	TGTGCCAGTAGTATCTCTCCGGCGGGGGAGCTGTTTTTT	CASSISPAGELFF
TRBV28	TRBJ2-3	many	NA	TGTGCCAGCAGTTTAAGAGATACGCAGTATTTT	CASSLRDTQYF